This note documents a single TCR beta chain sequence. The data originate from a study of control samples from healthy donors and cancer patients. Germline V gene data show CDR1 as MNHEY and CDR2 as SMNVEV (reference sequence). The J segment lost 4 bases and the V segment lost 7 bases, leaving 6 bases of the junction unmatched. The CDR3 has 14 amino acids. Sequencing used immunoSEQ multiplex PCR; TCRdb keeps in-frame clones, though not all of them. This table has roughly 140,000 clones, around 90% appearing once. The sequence derives from a man aged 25-45 years in good health. This sequence joins TRBV27 and TRBJ2-1, with TRBD1 identical over 8 bases. The sample comprised blood. The chain's CDR3 is CASKYRGIYNEQFF. The DNA for the CDR3 is TGTGCCAGCAAATACAGGGGGATTTACAATGAGCAGTTCTTC.